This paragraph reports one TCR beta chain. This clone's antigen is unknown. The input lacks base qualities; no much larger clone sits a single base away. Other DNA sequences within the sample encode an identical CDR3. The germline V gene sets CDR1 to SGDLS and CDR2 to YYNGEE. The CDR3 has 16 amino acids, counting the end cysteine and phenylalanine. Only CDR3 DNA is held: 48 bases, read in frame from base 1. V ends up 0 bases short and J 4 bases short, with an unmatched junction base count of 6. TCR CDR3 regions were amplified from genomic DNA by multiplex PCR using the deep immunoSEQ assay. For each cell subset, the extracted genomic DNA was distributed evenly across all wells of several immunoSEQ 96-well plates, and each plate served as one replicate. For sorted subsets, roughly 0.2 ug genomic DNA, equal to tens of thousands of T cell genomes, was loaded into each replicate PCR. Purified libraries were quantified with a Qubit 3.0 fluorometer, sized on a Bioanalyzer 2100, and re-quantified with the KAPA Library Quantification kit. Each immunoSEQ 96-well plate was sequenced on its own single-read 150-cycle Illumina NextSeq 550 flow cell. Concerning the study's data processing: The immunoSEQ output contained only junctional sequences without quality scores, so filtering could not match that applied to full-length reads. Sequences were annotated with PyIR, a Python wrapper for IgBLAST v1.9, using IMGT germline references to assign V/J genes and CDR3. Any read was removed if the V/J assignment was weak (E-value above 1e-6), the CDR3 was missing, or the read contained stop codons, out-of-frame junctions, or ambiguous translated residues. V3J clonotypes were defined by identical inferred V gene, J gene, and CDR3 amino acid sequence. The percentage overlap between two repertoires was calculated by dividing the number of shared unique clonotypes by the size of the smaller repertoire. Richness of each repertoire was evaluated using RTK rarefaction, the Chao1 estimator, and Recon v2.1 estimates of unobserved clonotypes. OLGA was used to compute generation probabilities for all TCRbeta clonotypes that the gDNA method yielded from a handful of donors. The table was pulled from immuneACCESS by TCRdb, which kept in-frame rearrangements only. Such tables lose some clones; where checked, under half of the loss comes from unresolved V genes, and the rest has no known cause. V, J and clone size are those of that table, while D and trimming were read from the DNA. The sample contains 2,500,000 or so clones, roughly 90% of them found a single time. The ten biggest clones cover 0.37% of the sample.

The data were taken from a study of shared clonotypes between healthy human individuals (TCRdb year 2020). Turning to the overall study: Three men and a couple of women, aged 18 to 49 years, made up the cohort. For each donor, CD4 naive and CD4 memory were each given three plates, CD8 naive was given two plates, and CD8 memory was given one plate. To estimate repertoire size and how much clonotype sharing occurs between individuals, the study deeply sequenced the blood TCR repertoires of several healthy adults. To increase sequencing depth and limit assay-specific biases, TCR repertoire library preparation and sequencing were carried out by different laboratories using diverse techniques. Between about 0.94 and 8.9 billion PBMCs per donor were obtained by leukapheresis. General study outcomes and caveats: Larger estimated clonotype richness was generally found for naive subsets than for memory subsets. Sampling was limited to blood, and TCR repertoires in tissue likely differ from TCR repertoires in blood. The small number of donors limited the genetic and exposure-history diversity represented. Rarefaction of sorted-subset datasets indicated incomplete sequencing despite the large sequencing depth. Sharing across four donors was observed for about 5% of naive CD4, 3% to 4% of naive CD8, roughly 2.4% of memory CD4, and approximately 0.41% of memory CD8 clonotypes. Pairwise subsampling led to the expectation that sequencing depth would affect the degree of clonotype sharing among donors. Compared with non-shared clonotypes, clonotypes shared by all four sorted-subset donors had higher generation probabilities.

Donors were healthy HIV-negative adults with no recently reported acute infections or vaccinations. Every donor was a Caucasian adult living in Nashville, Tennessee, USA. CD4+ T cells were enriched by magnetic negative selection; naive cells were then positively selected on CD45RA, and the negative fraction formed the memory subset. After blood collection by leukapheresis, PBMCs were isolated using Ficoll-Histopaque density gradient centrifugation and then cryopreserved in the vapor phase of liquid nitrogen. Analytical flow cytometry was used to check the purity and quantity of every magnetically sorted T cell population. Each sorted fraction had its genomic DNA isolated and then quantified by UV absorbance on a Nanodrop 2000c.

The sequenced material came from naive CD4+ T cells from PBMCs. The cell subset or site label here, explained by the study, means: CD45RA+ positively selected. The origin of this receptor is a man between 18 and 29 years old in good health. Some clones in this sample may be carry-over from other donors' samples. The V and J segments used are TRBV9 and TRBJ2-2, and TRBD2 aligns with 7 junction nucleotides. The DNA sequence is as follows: TGTGCCAGCAGCGTAGCTAGTAGCGGGTCCACCGGGGAGCTGTTTTTT. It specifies CASSVASSGSTGELFF.